A single sample gave rise to the 21 T cell receptor beta chains below, sequenced in a study of T-cell memory formation after mild COVID-19. TCRdb itself ran the 5' RACE reads through MiXCR, one entry per CDR3 protein. This sample has about 390,000 distinct CDR3 sequences, with around 20% found just once. The source material was PBMCs or a T cell subset sorted from them (not recorded which). These TCRs come from an adult woman who had mild COVID-19 (a few samples of this study predate the infection). Cell type and time point are not known.

This clonotype was found once. The chain uses TRBV5-6 and TRBJ2-5; D ambiguous. Looked up from germline, CDR1 is SGHDT and CDR2 is YYEEEE. CDR3 length: 14 residues. Trimming took 4 bases from V and 5 from J, leaving 15 bases between them. The CDR3 region is CASSPPGVRETQYF. CDR3 sequence (DNA): TGTGCCAGCAGCCCCCCAGGTGTCCGGGAGACCCAGTACTTC.

This rearrangement joins TRBV11-2 to TRBJ2-7; D perhaps matches TRBD2 (7 bases). The V gene lost 5 bases and the J gene lost 6 bases, with 11 bases spanning the gap. Per germline, CDR1 SGHAT and CDR2 FQNNGV. This CDR3 comprises 12 residues. In nucleotides, the CDR3 is TGTGCCAGCAGCCCTGGGGGGGCCGAGCAGTACTTC. Its protein product is CASSPGGAEQYF.

CDR3 nucleotide sequence: TGTGCCAGCAGCGTAGCAGGGGTGAACACTGAAGCTTTCTTT. Translation gives CASSVAGVNTEAFF. The chain recombines TRBV9 with TRBJ1-1; D possibly corresponds to TRBD1 (6 bases). The CDR3 runs 14 residues. The germline gives CDR1 SGDLS, CDR2 YYNGEE. Trimming took off 0 bases at V and 0 bases at J, with 6 bases between the two ends.

This clonotype was seen a handful of times. This rearrangement joins TRBV12-3 or TRBV12-4 to TRBJ1-5; TRBD1 matches 8 bases. The CDR3 extends over 15 amino acids. The J segment lost 5 bases and the V segment lost 7 bases, leaving 10 bases of the junction unmatched. In DNA, the CDR3 is TGTGCCAGCACCTCGATTGGACAGGGATATCAGCCCCAGCATTTT. It yields the protein CASTSIGQGYQPQHF.

The chain links TRBV9 to TRBJ2-1, with D tentatively TRBD2 (6 bases). V lost 4 bases to trimming and J lost 2 bases, with 10 bases between them. The CDR3 has 14 residues. CDR1 and CDR2 (germline): SGDLS, YYNGEE. For the CDR3, the DNA is TGTGCCAGCAGCTCTCGGGAGCCCTACAATGAGCAGTTCTTC. Protein: CASSSREPYNEQFF.

The CDR3 nucleotides are TGTGCCAGCAGCACATTCTACGAGCAGTACTTC. Protein sequence: CASSTFYEQYF. The chain carries TRBV12-3 or TRBV12-4 and TRBJ2-7; D is unresolved. The CDR3 runs 11 residues. With 6 bases removed from V and 3 bases from J, the gap between germline ends came to 6 bases.

The CDR3 DNA follows: TGTGCCAGCAGCTTGGTAGGCAGATCGAACACTGAAGCTTTCTTT. Its translation: CASSLVGRSNTEAFF. The chain couples TRBV5-6 to TRBJ1-1; no clear D. The length of the CDR3 is 15 residues. The V end lost 0 bases, the J end lost 1 base, and 10 bases lay between the germline ends. Per the germline V gene, CDR1 is SGHDT and CDR2 is YYEEEE.

The rearrangement links TRBV3-1 to TRBJ1-2; D gene ambiguous. The CDR3 sequence is 13 residues long. The V and J ends lost 1 base and 2 bases respectively, with 5 bases between them. Looked up from germline, CDR1 is LGHDT and CDR2 is YNNKEL (reference sequence). CDR3 protein: CASSQASNYGYTF. The DNA for the CDR3 is TGTGCCAGCAGCCAAGCCTCGAACTATGGCTACACCTTC.

This clonotype turned up a few times. This chain uses TRBV11-2 with TRBJ2-1; D not resolved. Trimming cost V 0 bases and J 4 bases, with 13 bases left between them. Per germline, CDR1 SGHAT and CDR2 FQNNGV. There are 16 residues in the CDR3. CDR3 nucleotide sequence: TGTGCCAGCAGCTTAGAATTGGTGACATTTTACAATGAGCAGTTCTTC. Translation: CASSLELVTFYNEQFF.

This sequence joins TRBV20-1 and TRBJ2-1; TRBD2 aligns across 9 bases. J was trimmed by 10 bases and V by 6 bases; bases with no gene match: 16. This CDR3 spans 15 amino acids. The V gene's germline CDR1 is DFQATT and CDR2 SNEGSKA (reference sequence). The CDR3: CSAKSGSTSGEEQFF. CDR3 coding DNA: TGCAGTGCAAAGTCAGGGTCGACTAGCGGAGAGGAGCAGTTCTTC.

This clonotype was detected only a few times. J is TRBJ2-2 and V is TRBV5-5; D may correspond to TRBD1 or TRBD2 (5 bases each). Germline values: CDR1 SGHKS, CDR2 YYEKEE (reference sequence). The CDR3 is 14 amino acids. V was pared by 5 bases and J by 6 bases, with 14 bases between. The CDR3 spells CASSTSGAAGELFF. CDR3 nucleotide sequence: TGTGCCAGCAGTACTTCCGGGGCGGCCGGGGAGCTGTTTTTT.

The chain recombines TRBV20-1 with TRBJ2-1, with a weak D call TRBD1 (5 bases). CDR3 length: 16 amino acids. Trimming removed 3 bases at V and 0 bases at J, with 15 bases between. Germline CDR1 and CDR2: DFQATT and SNEGSKA (reference sequence). CDR3 DNA sequence: TGCAGTGCTAGTACCATCACAGGCTACTCCTACAATGAGCAGTTCTTC. Its translation: CSASTITGYSYNEQFF.

The chain links TRBV7-8 to TRBJ2-3, with 8 bases aligning to TRBD2. The CDR3 contains 17 residues. Unmatched junction bases numbered 11, after V lost 0 bases and J lost 6 bases. Germline V gene sequence: CDR1 SGHVS, CDR2 FQNEAQ. The CDR3 bases are TGTGCCAGCAGCTTAGCCCATCGAGCGGGAGAAGGGGATACGCAGTATTTT. Amino acid sequence: CASSLAHRAGEGDTQYF.

This clonotype turned up a few times. The chain combines TRBV7-6 with TRBJ1-5; a weak D match, TRBD1 (5 bases). The germline V gene encodes CDR1 SGHVS and CDR2 FNYEAQ. This CDR3 contains 15 residues. V was cut by 4 bases and J by 2 bases, with 12 bases left in between. The CDR3 DNA is TGTGCCAGCAGCTCAACCGGGGGGGGCAATCAGCCCCAGCATTTT. This codes for CASSSTGGGNQPQHF.

The rearrangement uses TRBV7-2 and TRBJ2-7, with 13 bases lining up with TRBD2. The J segment lost 6 bases and the V segment lost 5 bases, leaving 4 bases of the junction unmatched. The CDR3 sequence is 14 residues long. The germline V gene has CDR1 SGHTA and CDR2 FQGNSA. The CDR3: CASSKRTSGSEQYF. CDR3 nucleotides: TGTGCCAGCAGCAAGAGGACTAGCGGGAGCGAGCAGTACTTC. The full variable domain, in which reference TRBV7-2 and TRBJ2-7 provide the parts outside the CDR3, is GAGVSQSPSNKVTEKGKDVELRCDPISGHTALYWYRQSLGQGLEFLIYFQGNSAPDKSGLPSDRFSAERTGGSVSTLTIQRTQQEDSAVYLCASSKRTSGSEQYFGPGTRLTVT.

V is TRBV12-3 or TRBV12-4 and J is TRBJ2-3; D is perhaps TRBD1 (5 bases). Trimming pared 5 bases from V and 0 bases from J, leaving 21 bases between. This CDR3 comprises 18 residues. In DNA form, the CDR3 reads TGTGCCAGCAGTCTCCACGAGGTGCGACAGCTTAGCACAGATACGCAGTATTTT. It translates to CASSLHEVRQLSTDTQYF.

The chain uses TRBV10-3 and TRBJ1-1; TRBD1 matches 8 bases. Trimming at V came to 6 bases and at J to 8 bases, leaving 11 bases not matched to a gene. The germline V gene encodes CDR1 ENHRY and CDR2 SYGVKD. This CDR3 spans 14 amino acids. The CDR3 DNA reads as TGTGCCATCAGAGCTACCGGGACAGGTGTCGAAGCTTTCTTT. Its translation is CAIRATGTGVEAFF.

The chain is built from TRBV7-6 and TRBJ2-6; D is ambiguous. The CDR3 covers 14 residues. Trimming pared 8 bases from V and 2 bases from J, leaving 10 bases between. CDR1 is SGHVS, CDR2 FNYEAQ, per germline. Here the CDR3 DNA reads TGTGCCAGCGGACCCAGAACTGGGGCCAACGTCCTGACTTTC. Residues: CASGPRTGANVLTF. The full variable domain, rest sourced from reference TRBV7-6 and TRBJ2-6, is GAGVSQSPRYKVTKRGQDVALRCDPISGHVSLYWYRQALGQGPEFLTYFNYEAQQDKSGLPNDRFSAERPEGSISTLTIQRTEQRDSAMYRCASGPRTGANVLTFGAGSRLTVL.

This chain joins TRBV10-3 and TRBJ2-7; D is perhaps TRBD2 (6 bases). Trimming stripped 6 bases from V and 1 base from J, with 13 bases between. The CDR3 covers 14 residues. Per germline, CDR1 ENHRY and CDR2 SYGVKD. In DNA form, the CDR3 reads TGTGCCATCAGCCAATCGGGGGAGTCCTACGAGCAGTACTTC. Translation: CAISQSGESYEQYF.

This clonotype was recorded once. The chain recombines TRBV7-2 with TRBJ1-2; 7 bases agree with TRBD1. CDR1 is SGHTA, CDR2 FQGNSA, per germline. V trimming: 5 bases; J trimming: 5 bases; junction bases outside the gene matches: 14. CDR3 length: 16 amino acids. CDR3 coding DNA: TGTGCCAGCAGCGCAGGGACAGCGAGGGAAGGGTATGGCTACACCTTC. Translated: CASSAGTAREGYGYTF.

The sample holds a few counts of this clonotype. The V gene is TRBV7-2, the J gene TRBJ2-7; TRBD2 aligns across 11 bases. The CDR3 runs to 18 residues. CDR1 SGHTA and CDR2 FQGNSA come from the germline V gene. Unmatched junction bases numbered 16, after V lost 2 bases and J lost 7 bases. Here the CDR3 reads CASSLRQVAGGPPREQYF. CDR3 bases: TGTGCCAGCAGCTTACGCCAAGTAGCGGGAGGGCCTCCGCGTGAGCAGTACTTC.